Given below is one TCR beta chain in context. The antigen is unknown. The record originates from a study of beta chain features in type 1 diabetes. Sequenced material consisted of expressed TCRB transcripts (all of the isolated RNA was reverse transcribed). The assay was immunoSEQ multiplex PCR, and TCRdb's table has in-frame clones only and misses some. Among around 41,000 clones listed, approximately 60% were seen once. Study-level results: TCRB CDR3 length was moderately but significantly reduced in all four CD4+ subsets of Type 1 diabetes patients.

The source of this sequence is a man aged 25-45 years with type 1 diabetes. Some clones in this sample may be carry-over from other donors' samples. What was sequenced was Tregs from blood.

The CDR3 nucleotides read TGTGCCAGCACCTTAGAAGCGCGGGAGACCCAGTACTTC. This gives the protein CASTLEARETQYF. This rearrangement joins TRBV2 to TRBJ2-5; no definite D call. Trimming took off 7 bases at V and 5 bases at J, with 14 bases between the two ends. The CDR3 consists of 13 residues. The V gene's germline CDR1 is SNHLY and CDR2 FYNNEI.